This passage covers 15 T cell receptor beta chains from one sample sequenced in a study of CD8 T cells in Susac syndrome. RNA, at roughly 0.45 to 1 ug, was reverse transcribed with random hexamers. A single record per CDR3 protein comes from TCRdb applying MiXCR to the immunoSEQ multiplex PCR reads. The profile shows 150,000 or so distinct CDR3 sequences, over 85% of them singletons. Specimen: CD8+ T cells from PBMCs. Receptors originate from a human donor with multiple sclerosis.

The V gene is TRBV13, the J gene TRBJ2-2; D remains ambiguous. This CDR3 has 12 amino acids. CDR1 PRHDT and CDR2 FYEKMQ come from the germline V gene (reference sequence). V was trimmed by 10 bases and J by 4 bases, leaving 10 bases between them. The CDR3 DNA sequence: TGTGCCACCCCCGAGTTCACCGGGGAGCTGTTTTTT. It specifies CATPEFTGELFF.

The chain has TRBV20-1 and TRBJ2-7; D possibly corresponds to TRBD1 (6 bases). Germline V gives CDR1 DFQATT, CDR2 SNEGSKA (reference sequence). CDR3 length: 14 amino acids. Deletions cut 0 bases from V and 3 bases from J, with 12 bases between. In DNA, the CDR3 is TGCAGTGCTAGAGATCTAGGACAGATCTACGAGCAGTACTTC. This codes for CSARDLGQIYEQYF.

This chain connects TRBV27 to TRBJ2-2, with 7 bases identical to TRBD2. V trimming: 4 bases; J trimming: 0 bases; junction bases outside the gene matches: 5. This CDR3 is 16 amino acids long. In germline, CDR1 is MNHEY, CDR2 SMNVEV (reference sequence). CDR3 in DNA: TGTGCCAGCAGTTGGTCAGCGGGACCGAACACCGGGGAGCTGTTTTTT. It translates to CASSWSAGPNTGELFF.

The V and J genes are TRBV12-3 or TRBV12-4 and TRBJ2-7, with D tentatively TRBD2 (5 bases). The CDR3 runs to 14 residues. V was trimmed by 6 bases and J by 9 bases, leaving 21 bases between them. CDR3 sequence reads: CASSPPIIGVGQYF. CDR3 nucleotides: TGTGCCAGCAGCCCCCCCATCATCGGGGTGGGGCAGTACTTC.

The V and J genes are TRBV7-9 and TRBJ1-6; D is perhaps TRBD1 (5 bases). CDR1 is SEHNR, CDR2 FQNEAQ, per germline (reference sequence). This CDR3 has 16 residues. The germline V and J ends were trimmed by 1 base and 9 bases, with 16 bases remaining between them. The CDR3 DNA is TGTGCCAGCAGCTTAGTGGGGGAGGGATGGCCTTCACCCCTCCACTTT. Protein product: CASSLVGEGWPSPLHF.

CDR3 amino acids: CASSVEGNTDTQYF. CDR3 in DNA: TGTGCCAGCAGCGTAGAGGGCAACACAGATACGCAGTATTTT. The J gene is TRBJ2-3, the V gene TRBV9; no clear D gene. V was clipped by 0 bases and J by 2 bases, with 7 bases between them. Germline V CDR1 and CDR2: SGDLS, YYNGEE. The CDR3 has 14 residues.

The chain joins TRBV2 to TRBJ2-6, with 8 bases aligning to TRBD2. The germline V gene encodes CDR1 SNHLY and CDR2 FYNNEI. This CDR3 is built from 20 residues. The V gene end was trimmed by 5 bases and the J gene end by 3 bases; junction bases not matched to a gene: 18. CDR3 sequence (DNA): TGTGCCAGCAGTTCAACCAGCGGGGGCCGGACCTCTTTTGGGGCCAACGTCCTGACTTTC. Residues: CASSSTSGGRTSFGANVLTF.

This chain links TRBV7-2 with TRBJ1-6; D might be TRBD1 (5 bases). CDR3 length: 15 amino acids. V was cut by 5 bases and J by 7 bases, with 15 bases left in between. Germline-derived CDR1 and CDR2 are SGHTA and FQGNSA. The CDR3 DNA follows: TGTGCCAGCAGCCCTTGGGGGGACGAGAATTCACCCCTCCACTTT. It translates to CASSPWGDENSPLHF.

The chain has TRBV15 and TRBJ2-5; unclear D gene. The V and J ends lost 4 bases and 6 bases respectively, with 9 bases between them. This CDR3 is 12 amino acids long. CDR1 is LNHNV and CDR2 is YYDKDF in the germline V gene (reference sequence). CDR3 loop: CATSKDRQTQYF. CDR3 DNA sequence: TGTGCCACCAGCAAAGATAGGCAGACCCAGTACTTC.

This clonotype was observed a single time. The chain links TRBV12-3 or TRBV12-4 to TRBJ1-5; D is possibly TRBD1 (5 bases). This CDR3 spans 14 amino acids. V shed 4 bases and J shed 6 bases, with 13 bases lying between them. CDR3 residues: CASSSTARGQPQHF. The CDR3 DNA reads TGTGCCAGCAGTTCGACAGCTCGCGGTCAGCCCCAGCATTTT.

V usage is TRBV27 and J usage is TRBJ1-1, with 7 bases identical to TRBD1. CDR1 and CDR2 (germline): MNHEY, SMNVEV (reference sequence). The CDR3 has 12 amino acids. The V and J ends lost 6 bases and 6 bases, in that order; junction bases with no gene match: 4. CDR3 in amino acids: CASREGASEAFF. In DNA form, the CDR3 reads TGTGCCAGCAGAGAGGGGGCGTCTGAAGCTTTCTTT.

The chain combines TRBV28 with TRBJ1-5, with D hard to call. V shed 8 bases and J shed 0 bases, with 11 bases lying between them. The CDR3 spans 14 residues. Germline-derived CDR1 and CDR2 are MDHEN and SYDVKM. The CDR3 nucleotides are TGTGCCAGCGGAAGATCAGATAGCAATCAGCCCCAGCATTTT. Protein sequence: CASGRSDSNQPQHF.

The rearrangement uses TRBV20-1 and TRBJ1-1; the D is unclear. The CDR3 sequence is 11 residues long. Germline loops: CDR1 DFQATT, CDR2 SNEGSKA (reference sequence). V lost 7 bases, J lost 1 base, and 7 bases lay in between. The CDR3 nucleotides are TGCAGTGTCCATGGGAACACTGAAGCTTTCTTT. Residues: CSVHGNTEAFF.

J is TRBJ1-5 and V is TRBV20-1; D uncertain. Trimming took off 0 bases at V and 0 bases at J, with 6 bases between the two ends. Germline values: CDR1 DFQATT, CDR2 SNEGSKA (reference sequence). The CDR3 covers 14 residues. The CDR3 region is CSARDWASNQPQHF. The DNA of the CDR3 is TGCAGTGCTAGAGATTGGGCTAGCAATCAGCCCCAGCATTTT.

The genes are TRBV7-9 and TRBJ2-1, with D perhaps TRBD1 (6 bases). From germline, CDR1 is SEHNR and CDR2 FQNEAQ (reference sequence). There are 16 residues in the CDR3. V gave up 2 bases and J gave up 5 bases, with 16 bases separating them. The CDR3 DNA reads TGTGCCAGCAGCTTAACGGAACAGGGCCTAAACAATGAGCAGTTCTTC. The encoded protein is CASSLTEQGLNNEQFF.